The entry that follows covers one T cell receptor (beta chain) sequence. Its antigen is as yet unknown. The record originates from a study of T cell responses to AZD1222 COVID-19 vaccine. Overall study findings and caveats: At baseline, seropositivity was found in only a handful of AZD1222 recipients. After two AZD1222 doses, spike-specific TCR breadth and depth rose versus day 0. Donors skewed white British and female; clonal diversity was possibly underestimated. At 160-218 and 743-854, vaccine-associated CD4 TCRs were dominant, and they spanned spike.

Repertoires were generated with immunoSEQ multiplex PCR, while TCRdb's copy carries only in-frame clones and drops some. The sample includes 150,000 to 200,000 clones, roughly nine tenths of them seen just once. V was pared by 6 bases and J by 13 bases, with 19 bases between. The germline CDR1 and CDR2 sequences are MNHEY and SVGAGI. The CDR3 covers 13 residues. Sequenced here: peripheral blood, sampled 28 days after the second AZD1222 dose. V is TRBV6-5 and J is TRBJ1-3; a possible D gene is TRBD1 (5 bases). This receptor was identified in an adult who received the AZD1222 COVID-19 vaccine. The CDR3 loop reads CASRPRGRTPIYF. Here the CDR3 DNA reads TGTGCCAGCAGGCCCAGAGGGAGGACACCTATATATTTT.